Here is one T cell receptor (beta chain) with its context. Its matching antigen is unknown. The deep-level immunoSEQ assay was used. Libraries were prepared by immunoSEQ multiplex PCR; TCRdb keeps only in-frame clonotypes and omits some of them. The sample records 2 million to 2.5 million clones, more than 90% being singletons. Subsets obtained from CD4+ cells comprised CD45RA+ naive and CD45RA-negative memory cells. This record belongs to a study of shared clonotypes between healthy human individuals. Notes on the study in general: Some naive CD4 clonotypes, roughly 4.8%, turned up in common across several donors. Estimated richness values were generally larger in naive subsets than in memory subsets.

The sequencing sample was made of naive CD4+ T cells sorted from blood. Subset defined: CD45RA+ positively selected. The clonotype comes from a young man in good health.

In DNA form, the CDR3 reads TGCAGCGTTATGGGACAGGAGTTCCAAGAGACCCAGTACTTC. This codes for CSVMGQEFQETQYF. The chain couples TRBV29-1 to TRBJ2-5, with 8 positions matching TRBD1. CDR1 and CDR2 (germline): SQVTM, ANQGSEA. The CDR3 sequence is 14 residues long. Trimming at V came to 5 bases and at J to 1 base, leaving 6 bases not matched to a gene.